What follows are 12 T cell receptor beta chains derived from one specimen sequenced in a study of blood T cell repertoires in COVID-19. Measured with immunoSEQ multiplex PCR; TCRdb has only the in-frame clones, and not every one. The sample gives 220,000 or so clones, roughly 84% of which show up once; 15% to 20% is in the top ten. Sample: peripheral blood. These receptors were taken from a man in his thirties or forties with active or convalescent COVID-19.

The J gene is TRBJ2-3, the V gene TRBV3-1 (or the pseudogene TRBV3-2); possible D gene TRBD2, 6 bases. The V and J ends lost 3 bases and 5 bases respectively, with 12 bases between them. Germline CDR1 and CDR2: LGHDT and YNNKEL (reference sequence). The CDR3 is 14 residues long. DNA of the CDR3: TGTGCCAGCAGCCATAGCGGAGTACAAGATACGCAGTATTTT. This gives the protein CASSHSGVQDTQYF.

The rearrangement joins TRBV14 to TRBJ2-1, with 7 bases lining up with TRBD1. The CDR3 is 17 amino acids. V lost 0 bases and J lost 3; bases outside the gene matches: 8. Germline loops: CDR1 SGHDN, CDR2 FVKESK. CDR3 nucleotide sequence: TGTGCCAGCAGCCAAGAGGCCGGGACAGTTGTCTACAATGAGCAGTTCTTC. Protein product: CASSQEAGTVVYNEQFF.

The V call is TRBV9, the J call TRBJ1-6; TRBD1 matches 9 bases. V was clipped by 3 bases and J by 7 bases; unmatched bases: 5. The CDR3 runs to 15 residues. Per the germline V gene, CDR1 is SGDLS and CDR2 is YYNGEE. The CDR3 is CASSARQGVNSPLHF. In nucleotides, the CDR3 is TGTGCCAGCAGCGCCCGACAGGGGGTGAATTCACCCCTCCACTTT. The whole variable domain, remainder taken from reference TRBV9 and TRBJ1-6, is DSGVTQTPKHLITATGQRVTLRCSPRSGDLSVYWYQQSLDQGLQFLIQYYNGEERAKGNILERFSAQQFPDLHSELNLSSLELGDSALYFCASSARQGVNSPLHFGNGTRLTVT.

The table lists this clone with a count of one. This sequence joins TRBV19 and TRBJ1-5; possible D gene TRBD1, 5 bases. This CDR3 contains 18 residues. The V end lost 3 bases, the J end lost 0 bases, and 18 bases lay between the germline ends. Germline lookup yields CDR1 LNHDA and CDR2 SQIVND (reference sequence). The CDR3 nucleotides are TGTGCCAGTAGTATTGGGGCAGGTACCCCCTATAGCAATCAGCCCCAGCATTTT. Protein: CASSIGAGTPYSNQPQHF.

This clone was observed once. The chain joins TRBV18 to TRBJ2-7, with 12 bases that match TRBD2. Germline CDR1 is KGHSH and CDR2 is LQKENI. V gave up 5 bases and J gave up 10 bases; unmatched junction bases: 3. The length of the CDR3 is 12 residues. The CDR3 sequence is CASSASGGDQYF. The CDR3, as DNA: TGTGCCAGCTCAGCTAGCGGGGGGGACCAGTACTTC.

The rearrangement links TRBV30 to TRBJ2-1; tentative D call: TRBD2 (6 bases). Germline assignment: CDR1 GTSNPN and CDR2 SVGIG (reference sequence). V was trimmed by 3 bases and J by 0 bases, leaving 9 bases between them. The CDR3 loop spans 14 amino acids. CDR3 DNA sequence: TGTGCCTGGAGACGGGAGAGCTCCTACAATGAGCAGTTCTTC. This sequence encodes CAWRRESSYNEQFF.

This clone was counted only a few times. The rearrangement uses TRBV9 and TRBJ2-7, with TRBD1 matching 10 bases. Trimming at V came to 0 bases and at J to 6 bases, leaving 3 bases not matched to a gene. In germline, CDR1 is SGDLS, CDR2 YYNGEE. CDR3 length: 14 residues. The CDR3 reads CASSVGTGGGEQYF. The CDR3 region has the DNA TGTGCCAGCAGCGTAGGGACAGGGGGAGGCGAGCAGTACTTC.

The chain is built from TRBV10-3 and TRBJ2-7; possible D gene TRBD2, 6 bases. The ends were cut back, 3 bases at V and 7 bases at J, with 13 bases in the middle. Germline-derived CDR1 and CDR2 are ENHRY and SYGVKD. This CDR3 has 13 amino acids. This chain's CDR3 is CAISEGTLWEQYF. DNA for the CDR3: TGTGCCATCAGTGAAGGGACTTTGTGGGAGCAGTACTTC.

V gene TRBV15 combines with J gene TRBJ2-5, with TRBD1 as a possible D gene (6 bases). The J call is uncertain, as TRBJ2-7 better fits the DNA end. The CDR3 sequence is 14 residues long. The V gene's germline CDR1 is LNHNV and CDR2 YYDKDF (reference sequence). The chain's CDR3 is CATGATGLGNEQYF. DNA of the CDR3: TGTGCCACCGGTGCAACAGGGCTTGGTAACGAGCAGTACTTC.

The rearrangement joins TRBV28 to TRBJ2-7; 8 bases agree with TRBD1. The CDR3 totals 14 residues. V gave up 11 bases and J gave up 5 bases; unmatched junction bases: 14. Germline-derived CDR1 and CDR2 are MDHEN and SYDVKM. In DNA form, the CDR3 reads TGTGCCGCCGATGGTCAGGGGGCCACCGACGAGCAGTACTTC. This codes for CAADGQGATDEQYF. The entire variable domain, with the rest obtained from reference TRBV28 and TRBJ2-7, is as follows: DVKVTQSSRYLVKRTGEKVFLECVQDMDHENMFWYRQDPGLGLRLIYFSYDVKMKEKGDIPEGYSVSREKKERFSLILESASTNQTSMYLCAADGQGATDEQYFGPGTRLTVT.

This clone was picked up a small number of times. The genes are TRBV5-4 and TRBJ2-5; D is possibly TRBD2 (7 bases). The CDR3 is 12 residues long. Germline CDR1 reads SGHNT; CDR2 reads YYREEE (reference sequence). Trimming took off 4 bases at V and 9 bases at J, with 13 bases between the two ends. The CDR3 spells CASSPKGGAQYF. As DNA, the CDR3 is TGTGCCAGCAGCCCGAAGGGGGGGGCCCAGTACTTC.

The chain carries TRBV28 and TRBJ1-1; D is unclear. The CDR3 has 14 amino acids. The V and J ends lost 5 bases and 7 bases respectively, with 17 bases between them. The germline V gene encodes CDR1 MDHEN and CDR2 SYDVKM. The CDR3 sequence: CASSRRGSIIEAFF. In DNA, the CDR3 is TGTGCCAGCAGTAGGCGGGGTTCCATAATTGAAGCTTTCTTT.